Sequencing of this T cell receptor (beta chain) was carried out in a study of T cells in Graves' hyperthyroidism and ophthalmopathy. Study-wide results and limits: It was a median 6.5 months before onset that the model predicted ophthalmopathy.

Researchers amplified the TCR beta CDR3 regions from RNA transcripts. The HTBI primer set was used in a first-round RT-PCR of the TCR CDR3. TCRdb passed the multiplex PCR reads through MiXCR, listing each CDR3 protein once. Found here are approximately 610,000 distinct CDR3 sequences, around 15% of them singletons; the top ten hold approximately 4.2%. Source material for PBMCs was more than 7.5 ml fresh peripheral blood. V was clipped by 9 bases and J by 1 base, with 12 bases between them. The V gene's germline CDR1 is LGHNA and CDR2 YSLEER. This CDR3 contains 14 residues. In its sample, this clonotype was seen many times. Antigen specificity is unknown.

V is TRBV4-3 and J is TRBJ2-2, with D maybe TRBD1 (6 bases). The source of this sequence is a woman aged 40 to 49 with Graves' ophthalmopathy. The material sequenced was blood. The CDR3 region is CASRMTGNTGELFF. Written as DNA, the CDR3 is TGCGCCAGTAGAATGACAGGGAACACCGGGGAGCTGTTTTTT.